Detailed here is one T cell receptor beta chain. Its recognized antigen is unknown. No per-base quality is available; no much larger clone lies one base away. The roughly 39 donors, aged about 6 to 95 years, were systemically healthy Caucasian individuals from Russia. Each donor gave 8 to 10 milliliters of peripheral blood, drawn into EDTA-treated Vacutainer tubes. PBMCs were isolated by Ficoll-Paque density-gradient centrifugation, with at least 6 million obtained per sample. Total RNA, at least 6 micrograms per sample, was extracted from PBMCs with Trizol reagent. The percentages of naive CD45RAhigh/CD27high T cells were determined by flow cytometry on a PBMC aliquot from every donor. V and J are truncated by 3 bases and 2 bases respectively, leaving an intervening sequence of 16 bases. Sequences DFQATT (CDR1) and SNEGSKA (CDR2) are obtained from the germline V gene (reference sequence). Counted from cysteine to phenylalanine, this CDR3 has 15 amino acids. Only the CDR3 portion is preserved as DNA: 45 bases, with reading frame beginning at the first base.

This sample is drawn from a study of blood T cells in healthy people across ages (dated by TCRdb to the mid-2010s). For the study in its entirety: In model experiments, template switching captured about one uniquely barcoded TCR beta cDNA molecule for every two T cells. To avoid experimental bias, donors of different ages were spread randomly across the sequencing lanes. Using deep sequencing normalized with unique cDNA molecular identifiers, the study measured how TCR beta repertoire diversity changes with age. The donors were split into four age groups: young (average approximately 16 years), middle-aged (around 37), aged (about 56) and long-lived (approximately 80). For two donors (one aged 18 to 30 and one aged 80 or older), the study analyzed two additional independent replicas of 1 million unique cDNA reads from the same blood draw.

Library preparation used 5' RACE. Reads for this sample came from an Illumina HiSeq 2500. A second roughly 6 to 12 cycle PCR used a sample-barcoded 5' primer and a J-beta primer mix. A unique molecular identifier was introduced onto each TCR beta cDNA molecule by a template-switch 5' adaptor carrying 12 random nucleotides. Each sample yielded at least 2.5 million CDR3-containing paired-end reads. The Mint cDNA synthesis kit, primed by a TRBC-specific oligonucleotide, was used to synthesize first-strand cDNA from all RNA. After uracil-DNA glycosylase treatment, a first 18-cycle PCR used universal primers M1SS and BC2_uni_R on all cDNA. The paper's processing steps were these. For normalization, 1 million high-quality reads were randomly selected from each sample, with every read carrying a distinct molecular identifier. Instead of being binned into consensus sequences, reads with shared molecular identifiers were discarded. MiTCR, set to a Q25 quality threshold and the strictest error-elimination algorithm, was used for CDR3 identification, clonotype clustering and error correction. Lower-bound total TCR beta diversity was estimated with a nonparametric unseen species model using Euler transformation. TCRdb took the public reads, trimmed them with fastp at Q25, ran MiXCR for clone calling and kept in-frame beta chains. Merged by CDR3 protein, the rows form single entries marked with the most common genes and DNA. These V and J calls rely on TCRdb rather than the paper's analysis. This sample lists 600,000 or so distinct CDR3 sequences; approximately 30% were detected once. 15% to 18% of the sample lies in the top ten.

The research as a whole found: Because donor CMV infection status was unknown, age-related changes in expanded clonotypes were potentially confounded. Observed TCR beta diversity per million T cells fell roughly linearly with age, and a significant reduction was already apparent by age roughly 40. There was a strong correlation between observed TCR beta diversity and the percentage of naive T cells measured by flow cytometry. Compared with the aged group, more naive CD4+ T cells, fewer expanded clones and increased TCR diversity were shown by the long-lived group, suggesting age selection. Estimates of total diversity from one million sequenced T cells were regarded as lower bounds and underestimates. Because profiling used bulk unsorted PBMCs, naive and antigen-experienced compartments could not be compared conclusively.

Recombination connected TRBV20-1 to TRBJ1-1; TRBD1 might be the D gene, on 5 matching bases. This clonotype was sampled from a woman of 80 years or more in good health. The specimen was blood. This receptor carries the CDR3 CSASVLGDFNTEAFF. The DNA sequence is TGCAGTGCTAGTGTATTGGGGGACTTCAACACTGAAGCTTTCTTT.